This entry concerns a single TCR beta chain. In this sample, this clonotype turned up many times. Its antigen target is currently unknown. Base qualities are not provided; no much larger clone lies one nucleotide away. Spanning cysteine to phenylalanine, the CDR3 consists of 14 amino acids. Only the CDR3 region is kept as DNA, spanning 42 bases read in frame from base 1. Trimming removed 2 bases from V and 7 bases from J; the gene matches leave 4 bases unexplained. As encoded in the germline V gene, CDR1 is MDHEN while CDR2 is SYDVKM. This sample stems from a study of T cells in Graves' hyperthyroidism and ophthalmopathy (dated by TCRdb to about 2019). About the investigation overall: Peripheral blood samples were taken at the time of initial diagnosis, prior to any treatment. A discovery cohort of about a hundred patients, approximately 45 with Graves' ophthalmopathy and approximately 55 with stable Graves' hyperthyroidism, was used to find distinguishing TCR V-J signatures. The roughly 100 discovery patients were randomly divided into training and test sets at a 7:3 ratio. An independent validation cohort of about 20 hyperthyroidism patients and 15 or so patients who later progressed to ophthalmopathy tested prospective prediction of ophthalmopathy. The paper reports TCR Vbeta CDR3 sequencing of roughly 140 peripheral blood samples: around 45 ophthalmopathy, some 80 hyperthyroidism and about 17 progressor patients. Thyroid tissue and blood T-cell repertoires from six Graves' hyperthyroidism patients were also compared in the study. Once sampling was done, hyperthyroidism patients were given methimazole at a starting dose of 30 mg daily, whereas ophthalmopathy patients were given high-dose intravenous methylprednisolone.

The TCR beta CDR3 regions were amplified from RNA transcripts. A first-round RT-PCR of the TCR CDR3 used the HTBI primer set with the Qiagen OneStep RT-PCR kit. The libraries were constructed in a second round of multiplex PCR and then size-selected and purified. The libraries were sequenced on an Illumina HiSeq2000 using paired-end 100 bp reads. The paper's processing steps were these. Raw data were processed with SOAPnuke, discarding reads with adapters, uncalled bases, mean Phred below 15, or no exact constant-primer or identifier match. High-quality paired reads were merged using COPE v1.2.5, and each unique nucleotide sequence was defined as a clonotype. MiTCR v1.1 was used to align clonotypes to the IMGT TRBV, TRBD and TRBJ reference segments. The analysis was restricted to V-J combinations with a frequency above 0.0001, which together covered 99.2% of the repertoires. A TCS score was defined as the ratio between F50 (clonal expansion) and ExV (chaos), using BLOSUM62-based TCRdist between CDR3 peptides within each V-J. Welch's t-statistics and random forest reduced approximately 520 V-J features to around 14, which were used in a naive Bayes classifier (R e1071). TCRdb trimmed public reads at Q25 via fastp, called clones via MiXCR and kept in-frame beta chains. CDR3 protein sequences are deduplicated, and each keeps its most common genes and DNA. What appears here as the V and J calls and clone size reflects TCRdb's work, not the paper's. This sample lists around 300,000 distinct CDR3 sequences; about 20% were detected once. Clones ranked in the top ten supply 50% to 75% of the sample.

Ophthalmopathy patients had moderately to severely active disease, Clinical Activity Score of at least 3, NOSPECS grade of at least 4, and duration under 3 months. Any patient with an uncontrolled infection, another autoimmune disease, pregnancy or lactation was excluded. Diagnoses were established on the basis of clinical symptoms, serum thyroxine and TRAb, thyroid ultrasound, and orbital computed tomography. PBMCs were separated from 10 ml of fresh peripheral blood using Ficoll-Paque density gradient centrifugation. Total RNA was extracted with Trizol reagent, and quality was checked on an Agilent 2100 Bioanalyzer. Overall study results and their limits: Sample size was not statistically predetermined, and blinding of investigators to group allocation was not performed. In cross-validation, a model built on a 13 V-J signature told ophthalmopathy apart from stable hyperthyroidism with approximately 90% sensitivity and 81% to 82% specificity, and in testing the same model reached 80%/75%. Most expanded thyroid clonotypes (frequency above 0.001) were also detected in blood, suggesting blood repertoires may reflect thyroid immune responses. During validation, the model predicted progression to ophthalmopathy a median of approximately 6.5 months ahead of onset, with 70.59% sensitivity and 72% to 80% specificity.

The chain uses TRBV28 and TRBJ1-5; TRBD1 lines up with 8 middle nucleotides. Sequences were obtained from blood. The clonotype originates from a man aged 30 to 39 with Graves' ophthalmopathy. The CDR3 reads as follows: CASSLGQGRQPQHF. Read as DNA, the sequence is TGTGCCAGCAGTTTAGGACAGGGAAGACAGCCCCAGCATTTT.